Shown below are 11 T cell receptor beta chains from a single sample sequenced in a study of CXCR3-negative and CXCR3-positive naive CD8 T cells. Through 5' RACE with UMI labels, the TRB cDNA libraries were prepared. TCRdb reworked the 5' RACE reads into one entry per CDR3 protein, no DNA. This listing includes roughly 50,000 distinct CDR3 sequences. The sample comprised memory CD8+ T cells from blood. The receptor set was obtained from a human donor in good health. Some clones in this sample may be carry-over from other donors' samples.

The CDR3 is CSARDQDSSYEQYF. The rearrangement links TRBV20-1 to TRBJ2-7. Germline loops: CDR1 DFQATT, CDR2 SNEGSKA (reference sequence). This CDR3 has 14 amino acids.

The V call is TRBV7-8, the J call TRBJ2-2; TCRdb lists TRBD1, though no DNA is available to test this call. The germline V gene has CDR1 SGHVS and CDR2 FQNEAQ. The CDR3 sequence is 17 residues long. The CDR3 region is CARSPAWDRRNTGELFF.

The CDR3 region is CASSQWTGREQYF. The chain joins TRBV4-1 to TRBJ2-7; the TRBD1 assignment by TCRdb is unverifiable without DNA. CDR3 length equals 13 residues. The germline V gene encodes CDR1 MGHRA and CDR2 YSYEKL.

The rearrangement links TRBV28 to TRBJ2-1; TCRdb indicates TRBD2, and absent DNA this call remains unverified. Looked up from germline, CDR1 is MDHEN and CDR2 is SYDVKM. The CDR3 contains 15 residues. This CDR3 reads CASSTTSGRGDEQFF.

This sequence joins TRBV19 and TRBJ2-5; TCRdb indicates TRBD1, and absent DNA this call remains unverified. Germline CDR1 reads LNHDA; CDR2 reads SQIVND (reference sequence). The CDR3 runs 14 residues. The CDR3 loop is CASSIAGTQETQYF.

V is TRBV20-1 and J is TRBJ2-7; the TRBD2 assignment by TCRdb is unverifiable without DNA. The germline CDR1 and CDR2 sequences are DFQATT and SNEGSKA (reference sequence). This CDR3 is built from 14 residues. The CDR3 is CSARASVGTYEQYF.

The CDR3 region is CSATEPTSLGNTIYF. V and J are TRBV29-1 and TRBJ1-3. This CDR3 has 15 residues. Germline V gene data show CDR1 as SQVTM and CDR2 as ANQGSEA.

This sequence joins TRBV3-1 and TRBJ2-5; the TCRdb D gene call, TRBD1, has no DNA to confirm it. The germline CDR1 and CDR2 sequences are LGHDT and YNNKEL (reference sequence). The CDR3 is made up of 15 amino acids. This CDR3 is CASSQGWAGQETQYF.

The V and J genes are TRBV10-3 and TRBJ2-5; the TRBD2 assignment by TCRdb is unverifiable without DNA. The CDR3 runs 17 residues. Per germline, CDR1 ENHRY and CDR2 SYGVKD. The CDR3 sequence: CAISEYGANPSKETQYF.

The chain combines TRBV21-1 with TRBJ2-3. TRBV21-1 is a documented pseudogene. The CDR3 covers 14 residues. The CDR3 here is CASSKLQSTDTQYF.

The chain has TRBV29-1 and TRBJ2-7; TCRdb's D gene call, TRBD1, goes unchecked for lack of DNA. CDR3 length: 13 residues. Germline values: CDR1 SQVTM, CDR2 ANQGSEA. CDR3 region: CSARLQGPYEQYF.